This passage covers 23 T cell receptor beta chains from one sample sequenced in a study of blood T cell repertoires in COVID-19. Repertoires were generated with immunoSEQ multiplex PCR, while TCRdb's copy carries only in-frame clones and drops some. The table lists 310,000 or so clones, about 89% of them singletons. Sequencing used PBMCs or T cells enriched from blood (not recorded which). These receptors were collected from a woman aged 40 to 50 who had recovered from COVID-19.

The rearrangement uses TRBV11-2 and TRBJ2-3; possible D gene TRBD2, 6 bases. The V gene's germline CDR1 is SGHAT and CDR2 FQNNGV. V gave up 4 bases and J gave up 6 bases, with 17 bases separating them. This CDR3 is built from 15 residues. This CDR3 reads CASSSGGRLGDTQYF. CDR3 in DNA: TGTGCCAGCAGCTCCGGGGGTAGGCTGGGGGATACGCAGTATTTT. The entire variable domain, with the rest obtained from reference TRBV11-2 and TRBJ2-3, is as follows: EAGVAQSPRYKIIEKRQSVAFWCNPISGHATLYWYQQILGQGPKLLIQFQNNGVVDDSQLPKDRFSAERLKGVDSTLKIQPAKLEDSAVYLCASSSGGRLGDTQYFGPGTRLTVL.

The chain links TRBV3-1 (or the pseudogene TRBV3-2) to TRBJ2-2; unclear D gene. CDR1 LGHDT and CDR2 YNNKEL come from the germline V gene (reference sequence). V lost 1 base and J lost 0, with 9 bases in between. The CDR3 has 16 amino acids. The CDR3 DNA follows: TGTGCCAGCAGCCAAGTCCCGGGTACGAACACCGGGGAGCTGTTTTTT. Residues: CASSQVPGTNTGELFF.

The V and J genes are TRBV4-1 and TRBJ1-4; D possibly corresponds to TRBD1 (5 bases). This CDR3 has 16 residues. V lost 0 bases and J lost 0, with 8 bases in between. CDR1 MGHRA and CDR2 YSYEKL come from the germline V gene. This chain's CDR3 is CASSQEGLTTNEKLFF. Written as DNA, the CDR3 is TGCGCCAGCAGCCAAGAGGGACTCACAACTAATGAAAAACTGTTTTTT.

J is TRBJ1-5 and V is TRBV28; unclear D gene. The V end was cut by 2 bases, the J end by 6 bases, with 17 bases between. CDR3 length equals 16 residues. Germline V CDR1 and CDR2: MDHEN, SYDVKM. CDR3 bases: TGTGCCAGCAGTTTAGCCCAGAGCTTAGGCGGTCAGCCCCAGCATTTT. It yields the protein CASSLAQSLGGQPQHF.

This clone showed up just once. The V and J genes are TRBV5-1 and TRBJ2-1; TRBD1 might be the D (5 bases). With 4 bases removed from V and 9 bases from J, the gap between germline ends came to 20 bases. Per the germline V gene, CDR1 is SGHRS and CDR2 is YFSETQ. This CDR3 is built from 15 residues. The CDR3, as DNA: TGCGCCAGCAGCCAGAATCTAGGGGTCTTGGGTGAGCAGTTCTTC. Its protein product is CASSQNLGVLGEQFF.

The chain employs TRBV2 and TRBJ2-3, with 10 bases aligning to TRBD1. V shed 6 bases and J 5 bases; nucleotides not matched to a gene: 5. Germline V lookup: CDR1 SNHLY, CDR2 FYNNEI. This CDR3 contains 14 residues. The CDR3 loop reads CASRGGQGIDTQYF. The CDR3 bases are TGTGCCAGCAGGGGGGGACAGGGGATAGATACGCAGTATTTT.

The chain links TRBV19 to TRBJ1-1; 8 bases map to TRBD1. CDR1 LNHDA and CDR2 SQIVND come from the germline V gene (reference sequence). Trimming cost V 7 bases and J 1 base; bases outside gene matches: 14. The length of the CDR3 is 17 residues. CDR3 sequence reads: CASTHGRRTGRNTEAFF. In DNA, the CDR3 is TGTGCCAGTACCCACGGACGAAGGACAGGGCGGAACACTGAAGCTTTCTTT.

This clone was detected only a few times. This rearrangement joins TRBV7-2 to TRBJ2-7; 14 nucleotides align to TRBD2. There are 16 residues in the CDR3. The germline V gene has CDR1 SGHTA and CDR2 FQGNSA. The V and J ends lost 2 bases and 4 bases, in that order; junction bases with no gene match: 4. The CDR3 protein is CASSLTTSGGEYEQYF. The CDR3, as DNA: TGTGCCAGCAGCTTAACGACTAGCGGGGGGGAGTACGAGCAGTACTTC.

The V and J genes are TRBV27 and TRBJ2-5, with D maybe TRBD1 (6 bases). Trimming pared 5 bases from V and 5 bases from J, leaving 15 bases between. Germline CDR1 MNHEY, CDR2 SMNVEV (reference sequence). This CDR3 is built from 14 residues. The CDR3 is CASSPYRDGETQYF. In DNA, the CDR3 is TGTGCCAGCAGTCCATACAGGGATGGCGAGACCCAGTACTTC.

About this clone itself: This sample includes further DNA sequences coding for the same CDR3. The chain combines TRBV7-2 with TRBJ1-2; perhaps TRBD1 as D (5 bases). V was shortened by 5 bases and J by 2 bases, with 12 bases between the two germline ends. This CDR3 contains 14 residues. The V gene's germline CDR1 is SGHTA and CDR2 FQGNSA. CDR3 in amino acids: CASSLGRGNYGYTF. CDR3 sequence (DNA): TGTGCCAGCAGCCTTGGACGGGGGAACTATGGCTACACCTTC.

This clone occurred a few times. The chain employs TRBV5-6 and TRBJ1-3; no firm D call. V was pared by 0 bases and J by 2 bases, with 12 bases between. This CDR3 region has 16 residues. Germline V gives CDR1 SGHDT, CDR2 YYEEEE. CDR3 protein: CASSLVSGFAGNTIYF. The CDR3 DNA is TGTGCCAGCAGCTTGGTTTCGGGGTTCGCTGGAAACACCATATATTTT.

This chain uses TRBV29-1 with TRBJ1-1; 9 nucleotides agree with TRBD1. CDR1 and CDR2 from the germline V gene are SQVTM and ANQGSEA. The CDR3 covers 13 residues. V lost 4 bases, J lost 2 bases, and 2 bases stayed unmatched. The CDR3: CSVVTGGNTEAFF. DNA of the CDR3: TGCAGCGTTGTGACAGGGGGAAACACTGAAGCTTTCTTT.

The V gene is TRBV6-4, the J gene TRBJ2-4; D is perhaps TRBD1 (5 bases). Germline V CDR1 and CDR2: MRHNA, SNTAGT. The V gene lost 0 bases and the J gene lost 4 bases, with 7 bases spanning the gap. The CDR3 consists of 14 residues. The CDR3 reads CASSDSAGKNIQYF. CDR3 in DNA: TGTGCCAGCAGTGACTCGGCAGGGAAAAACATTCAGTACTTC.

This chain uses TRBV19 with TRBJ2-3, with TRBD2 matching 11 bases. This CDR3 region has 16 residues. Germline CDR1 is LNHDA and CDR2 is SQIVND (reference sequence). V lost 5 bases to trimming and J lost 6 bases; unmatched junction nucleotides: 10. In DNA form, the CDR3 reads TGTGCCAGTAGTCCCCGCACTAGCGGGAGTGGTGATACGCAGTATTTT. This encodes CASSPRTSGSGDTQYF.

The chain carries TRBV18 and TRBJ1-4; TRBD1 might be the D (5 bases). CDR1 and CDR2 from the germline V gene are KGHSH and LQKENI. V lost 6 bases, J lost 7 bases, and 12 bases lay in between. This CDR3 is 13 amino acids long. CDR3 bases: TGTGCCAGCTCCCAAGGGGTTGGTGAAAAACTGTTTTTT. It encodes CASSQGVGEKLFF.

The chain combines TRBV11-2 with TRBJ1-5; D may be TRBD1 (6 bases). The V end was cut by 5 bases, the J end by 5 bases, with 10 bases between. This CDR3 contains 13 residues. CDR1 and CDR2 from the germline V gene are SGHAT and FQNNGV. The CDR3 DNA reads TGTGCCAGCAGCCAAACAGGGTATCAGCCCCAGCATTTT. It specifies CASSQTGYQPQHF.

The rearrangement joins TRBV4-1 to TRBJ1-6; 12 nucleotides match TRBD1. The V segment lost 3 bases and the J segment 3 bases; nucleotides outside the gene matches: 9. There are 19 residues in the CDR3. Germline values: CDR1 MGHRA, CDR2 YSYEKL. The CDR3 protein is CASSQTPGQGAVYNSPLHF. The CDR3 region has the DNA TGCGCCAGCAGCCAGACTCCGGGACAGGGGGCCGTCTATAATTCACCCCTCCACTTT.

The chain is built from TRBV15 and TRBJ2-3; 9 positions match TRBD1. After removal of 5 bases from V and 1 base from J, the junction contained 7 bases not matched to a gene. This CDR3 is built from 16 residues. From germline, CDR1 is LNHNV and CDR2 YYDKDF (reference sequence). The DNA of the CDR3 is TGTGCCACCAGCCTGGGACAGGGATGGGGCACAGATACGCAGTATTTT. It yields the protein CATSLGQGWGTDTQYF.

The J gene is TRBJ2-1, the V gene TRBV20-1, with TRBD2 matching 15 bases. The CDR3 runs to 15 residues. V lost 3 bases and J lost 4; bases outside the gene matches: 1. The germline gives CDR1 DFQATT, CDR2 SNEGSKA (reference sequence). The CDR3 nucleotides are TGCAGTGCTAGTGGGACTAGCGGGGGGTACAATGAGCAGTTCTTC. This sequence encodes CSASGTSGGYNEQFF.

This CDR3 reads CASSLDRVDTEAFF. CDR3 in DNA: TGCGCCAGCAGCTTGGACAGGGTGGACACTGAAGCTTTCTTT. This chain joins TRBV5-1 and TRBJ1-1; D possibly corresponds to TRBD1 (6 bases). The CDR3 runs 14 residues. Trimming shortened V by 0 bases and J by 3 bases, and 9 bases separated the two germline ends. Germline-derived CDR1 and CDR2 are SGHRS and YFSETQ.

This chain links TRBV14 with TRBJ2-5; 13 nucleotides align to TRBD2. Germline V gene data show CDR1 as SGHDN and CDR2 as FVKESK. This CDR3 has 16 amino acids. V was clipped by 4 bases and J by 7 bases; unmatched bases: 9. This CDR3 is CASSRGTSGMRGTQYF. CDR3 DNA: TGTGCCAGCAGCCGTGGGACTAGCGGGATGAGGGGGACCCAGTACTTC.

The rearrangement joins TRBV19 to TRBJ2-3; tentatively, D is TRBD1 (6 bases). CDR1 is LNHDA and CDR2 is SQIVND in the germline V gene (reference sequence). The CDR3 spans 17 residues. V lost 4 bases and J 0 bases, leaving 17 bases between the germline ends. The CDR3 DNA reads TGTGCCAGTAGTAAGTCTTGGGGACAATCGAGCACAGATACGCAGTATTTT. It specifies CASSKSWGQSSTDTQYF.

This clone was counted a single time. This may stem from a read error, because a much larger clone lies one nucleotide away. The genes are TRBV12-3 or TRBV12-4 and TRBJ1-2; D is ambiguous. The CDR3 is 13 amino acids. Trimming cost V 3 bases and J 2 bases, with 7 bases left between them. In DNA, the CDR3 is TGTGCCAGCAGTTTTGGCCAGAACTATGGCTACACCTTC. Its protein is CASSFGQNYGYTF.